The following is a T cell receptor (beta chain) sequence with its context. Its target is not known. The CDR3 extends over 16 amino acids. Per germline, CDR1 DFQATT and CDR2 SNEGSKA (reference sequence). Trimming took 0 bases from V and 0 from J, leaving 12 bases between them. This record belongs to a study of CD8 T cells in ankylosing spondylitis. Study-level results: Ankylosing spondylitis blood appeared to be characterized by a TCR beta motif of under 10 highly homologous variants.

It was by quantitative 5'-RACE with molecular barcodes that TCR beta libraries were made. TCRdb reanalysed the 5' RACE reads using MiXCR and keeps one entry per CDR3 protein. Here the sample spans 150,000 to 200,000 distinct CDR3 sequences, 25% to 35% being singletons. The receptor comes from a male donor with ankylosing spondylitis. The chain joins TRBV20-1 to TRBJ2-4, with D unclear. Sequenced input: synovial fluid, either unsorted or a sorted T cell fraction (not recorded which). CDR3 in amino acids: CSARDSLKLAKNIQYF. CDR3 nucleotide sequence: TGCAGTGCTAGAGATTCCCTGAAGCTAGCCAAAAACATTCAGTACTTC.